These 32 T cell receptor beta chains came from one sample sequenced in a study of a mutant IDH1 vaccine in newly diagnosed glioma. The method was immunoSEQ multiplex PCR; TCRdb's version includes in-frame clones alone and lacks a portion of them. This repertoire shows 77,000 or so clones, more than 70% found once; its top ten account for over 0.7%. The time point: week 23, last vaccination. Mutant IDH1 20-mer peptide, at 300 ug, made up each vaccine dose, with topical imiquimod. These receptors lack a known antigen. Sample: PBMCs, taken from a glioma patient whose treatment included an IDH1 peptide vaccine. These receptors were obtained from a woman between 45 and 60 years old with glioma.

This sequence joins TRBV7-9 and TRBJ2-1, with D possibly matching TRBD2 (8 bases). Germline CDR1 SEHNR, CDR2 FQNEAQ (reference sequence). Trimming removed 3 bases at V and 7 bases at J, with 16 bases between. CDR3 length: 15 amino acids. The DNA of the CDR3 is TGTGCCAGCAGCTTCCTTAGCGGGACAGAGAATGAGCAGTTCTTC. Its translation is CASSFLSGTENEQFF.

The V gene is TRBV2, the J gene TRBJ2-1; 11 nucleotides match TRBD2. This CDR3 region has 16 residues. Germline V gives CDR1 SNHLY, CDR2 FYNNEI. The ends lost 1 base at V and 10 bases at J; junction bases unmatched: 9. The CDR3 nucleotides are TGTGCCAGCAGTGAAGGGTCTCTAGCGGGAGGAGGGGAGCAGTTCTTC. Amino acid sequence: CASSEGSLAGGGEQFF.

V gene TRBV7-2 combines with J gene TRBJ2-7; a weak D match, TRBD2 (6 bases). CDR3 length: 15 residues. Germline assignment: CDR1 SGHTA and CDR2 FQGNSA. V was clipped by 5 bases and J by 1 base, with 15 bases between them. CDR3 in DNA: TGTGCCAGCAGCCTAAAAACCGGGAGTTCCTACGAGCAGTACTTC. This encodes CASSLKTGSSYEQYF.

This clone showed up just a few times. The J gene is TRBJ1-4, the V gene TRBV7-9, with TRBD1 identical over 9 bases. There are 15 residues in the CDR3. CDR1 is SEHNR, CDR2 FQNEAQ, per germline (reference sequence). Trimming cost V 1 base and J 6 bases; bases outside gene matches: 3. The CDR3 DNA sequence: TGTGCCAGCAGCTTAGACACAGGGGGCTATGAAAAACTGTTTTTT. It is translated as CASSLDTGGYEKLFF.

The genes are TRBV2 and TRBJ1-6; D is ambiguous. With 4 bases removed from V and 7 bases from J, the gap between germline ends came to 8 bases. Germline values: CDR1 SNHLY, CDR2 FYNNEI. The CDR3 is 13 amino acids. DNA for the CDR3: TGTGCCAGCAGTGGAGAGACAAATTCACCCCTCCACTTT. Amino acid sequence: CASSGETNSPLHF.

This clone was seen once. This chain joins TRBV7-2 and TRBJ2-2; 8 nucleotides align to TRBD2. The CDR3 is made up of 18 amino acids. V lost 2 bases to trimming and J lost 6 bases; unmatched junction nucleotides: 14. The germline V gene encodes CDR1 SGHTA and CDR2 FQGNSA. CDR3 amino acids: CASSLIVWSGGVAGELFF. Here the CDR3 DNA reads TGTGCCAGCAGCTTAATCGTCTGGTCGGGAGGGGTTGCCGGGGAGCTGTTTTTT.

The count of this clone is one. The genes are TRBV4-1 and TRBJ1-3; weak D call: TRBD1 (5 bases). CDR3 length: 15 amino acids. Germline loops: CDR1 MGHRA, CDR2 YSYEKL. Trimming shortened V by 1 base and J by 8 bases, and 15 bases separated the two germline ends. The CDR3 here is CASSQAPGKKDTIYF. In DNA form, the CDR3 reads TGCGCCAGCAGCCAAGCCCCAGGGAAGAAAGACACCATATATTTT.

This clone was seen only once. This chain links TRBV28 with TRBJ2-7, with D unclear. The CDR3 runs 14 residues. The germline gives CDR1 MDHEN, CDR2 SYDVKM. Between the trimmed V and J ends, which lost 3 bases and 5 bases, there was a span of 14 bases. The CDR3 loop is CASSLMGPLHEQYF. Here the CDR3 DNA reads TGTGCCAGCAGTTTGATGGGTCCCCTCCACGAGCAGTACTTC.

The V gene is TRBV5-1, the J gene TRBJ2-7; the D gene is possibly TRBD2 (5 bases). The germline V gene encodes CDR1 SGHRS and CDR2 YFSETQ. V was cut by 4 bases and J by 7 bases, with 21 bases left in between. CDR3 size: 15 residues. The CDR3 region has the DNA TGCGCCAGCAGCCCGGAGCCGGGAACTACGGGGGAGCAGTACTTC. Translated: CASSPEPGTTGEQYF.

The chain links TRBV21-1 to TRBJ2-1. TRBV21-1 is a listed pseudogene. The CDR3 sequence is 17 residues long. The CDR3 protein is CASSKESAPSSYNEQFF. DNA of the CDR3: TGTGCCAGCAGCAAAGAATCGGCACCGAGCTCCTACAATGAGCAGTTCTTC.

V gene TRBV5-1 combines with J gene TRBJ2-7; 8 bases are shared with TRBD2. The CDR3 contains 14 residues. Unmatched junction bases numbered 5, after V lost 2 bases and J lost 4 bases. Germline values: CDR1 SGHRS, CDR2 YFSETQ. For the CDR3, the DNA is TGCGCCAGCAGCTTCGATAGCGGGGCTTACGAGCAGTACTTC. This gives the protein CASSFDSGAYEQYF.

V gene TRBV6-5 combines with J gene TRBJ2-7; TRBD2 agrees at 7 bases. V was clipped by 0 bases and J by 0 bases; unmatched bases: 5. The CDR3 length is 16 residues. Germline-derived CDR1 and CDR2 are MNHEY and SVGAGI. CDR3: CASSYSRGTASYEQYF. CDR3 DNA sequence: TGTGCCAGCAGTTACTCGCGGGGGACGGCCTCCTACGAGCAGTACTTC.

The CDR3 DNA reads TGTGCCAGCAGCTTACTACAGGCCTACTCTGGAAACACCATATATTTT. This encodes CASSLLQAYSGNTIYF. The chain combines TRBV11-2 with TRBJ1-3; D might be TRBD1 (5 bases). The CDR3 runs 16 residues. Trimming stripped 2 bases from V and 0 bases from J, with 11 bases between. The germline CDR1 and CDR2 sequences are SGHAT and FQNNGV.

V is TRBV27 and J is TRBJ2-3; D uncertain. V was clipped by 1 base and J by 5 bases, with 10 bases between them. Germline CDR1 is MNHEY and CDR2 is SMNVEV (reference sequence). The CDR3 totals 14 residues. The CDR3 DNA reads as TGTGCCAGCAGTTTATTAAGGTCCCAAGATACGCAGTATTTT. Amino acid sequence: CASSLLRSQDTQYF.

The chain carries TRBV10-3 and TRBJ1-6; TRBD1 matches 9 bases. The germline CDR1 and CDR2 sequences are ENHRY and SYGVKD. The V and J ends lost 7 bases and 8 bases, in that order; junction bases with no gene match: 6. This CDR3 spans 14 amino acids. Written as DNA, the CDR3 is TGTGCCATCAATCCGGGACAGGGAGATTCACCCCTCCACTTT. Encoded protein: CAINPGQGDSPLHF.

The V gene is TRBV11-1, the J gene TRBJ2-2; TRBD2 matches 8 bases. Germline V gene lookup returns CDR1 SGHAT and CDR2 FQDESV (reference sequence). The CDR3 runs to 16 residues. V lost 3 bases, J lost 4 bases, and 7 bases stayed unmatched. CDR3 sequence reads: CASSFRAGVFTGELFF. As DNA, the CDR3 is TGTGCCAGCAGCTTTCGAGCGGGAGTGTTCACCGGGGAGCTGTTTTTT. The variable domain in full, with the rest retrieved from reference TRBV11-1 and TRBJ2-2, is EAEVAQSPRYKITEKSQAVAFWCDPISGHATLYWYRQILGQGPELLVQFQDESVVDDSQLPKDRFSAERLKGVDSTLKIQPAELGDSAMYLCASSFRAGVFTGELFFGEGSRLTVL.

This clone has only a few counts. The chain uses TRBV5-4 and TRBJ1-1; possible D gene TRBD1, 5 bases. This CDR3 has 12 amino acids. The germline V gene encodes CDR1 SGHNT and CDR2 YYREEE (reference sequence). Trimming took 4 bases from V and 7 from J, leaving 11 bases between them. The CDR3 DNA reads TGTGCCAGCAGCCTTGACAGCCATGAAGCTTTCTTT. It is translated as CASSLDSHEAFF.

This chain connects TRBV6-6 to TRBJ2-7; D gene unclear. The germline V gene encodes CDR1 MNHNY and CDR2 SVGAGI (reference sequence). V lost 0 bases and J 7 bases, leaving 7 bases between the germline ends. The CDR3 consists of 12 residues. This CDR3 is CASSYSLGEQYF. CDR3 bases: TGTGCCAGCAGTTACTCGCTGGGGGAGCAGTACTTC.

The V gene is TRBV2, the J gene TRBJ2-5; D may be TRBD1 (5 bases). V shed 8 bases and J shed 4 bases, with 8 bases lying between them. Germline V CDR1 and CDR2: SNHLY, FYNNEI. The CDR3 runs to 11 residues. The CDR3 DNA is TGTGCCAGCGGGGCCGGAGAGACCCAGTACTTC. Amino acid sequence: CASGAGETQYF. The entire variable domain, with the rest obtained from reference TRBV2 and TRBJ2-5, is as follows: EPEVTQTPSHQVTQMGQEVILRCVPISNHLYFYWYRQILGQKVEFLVSFYNNEISEKSEIFDDQFSVERPDGSNFTLKIRSTKLEDSAMYFCASGAGETQYFGPGTRLLVL.

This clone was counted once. The CDR3 sequence is CASRPSPWVAGKDTQYF. The DNA of the CDR3 is TGTGCCAGCAGACCCTCACCCTGGGTAGCGGGGAAAGATACGCAGTATTTT. The chain joins TRBV11-2 to TRBJ2-3; the match to TRBD2 covers 8 bases. The CDR3 has 17 residues. Germline CDR1 reads SGHAT; CDR2 reads FQNNGV. The ends lost 6 bases at V and 5 bases at J; junction bases unmatched: 16.

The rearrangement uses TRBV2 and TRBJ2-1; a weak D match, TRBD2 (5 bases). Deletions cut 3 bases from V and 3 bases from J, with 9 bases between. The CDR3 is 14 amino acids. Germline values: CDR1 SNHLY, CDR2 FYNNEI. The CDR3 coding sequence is TGTGCCAGCAGTGAGCAGCGGCTCTACAATGAGCAGTTCTTC. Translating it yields CASSEQRLYNEQFF.

The CDR3 DNA is TGTGCCATCAAGGTTTCTAGCGGGAGCGAGCAGTACTTC. Protein sequence: CAIKVSSGSEQYF. The chain uses TRBV10-3 and TRBJ2-5; TRBD2 aligns across 10 bases. The DNA end is a closer match to TRBJ2-7, so the J assignment may be wrong. Per the germline V gene, CDR1 is ENHRY and CDR2 is SYGVKD. The CDR3 length is 13 residues.

The CDR3 region is CASSLARGQIYSNQPQHF. The DNA of the CDR3 is TGTGCCAGCAGCTTAGCGCGGGGACAGATCTATAGCAATCAGCCCCAGCATTTT. The J gene is TRBJ1-5, the V gene TRBV7-8; 7 nucleotides match TRBD1. This CDR3 spans 18 amino acids. CDR1 is SGHVS, CDR2 FQNEAQ, per germline. Trimming at V came to 0 bases and at J to 0 bases, leaving 8 bases not matched to a gene.

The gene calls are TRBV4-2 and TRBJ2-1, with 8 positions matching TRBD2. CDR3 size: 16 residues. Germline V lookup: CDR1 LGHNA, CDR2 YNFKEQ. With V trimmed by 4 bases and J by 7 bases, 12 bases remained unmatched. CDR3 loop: CASSRELAALSNEQFF. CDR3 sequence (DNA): TGTGCCAGCAGCCGAGAACTAGCGGCCCTAAGTAATGAGCAGTTCTTC.

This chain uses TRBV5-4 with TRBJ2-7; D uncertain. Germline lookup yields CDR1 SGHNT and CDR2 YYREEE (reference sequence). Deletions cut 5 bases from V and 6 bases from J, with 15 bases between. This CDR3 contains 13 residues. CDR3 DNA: TGTGCCAGCAGTTCGGACCGTACTGGCGAGCAGTACTTC. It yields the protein CASSSDRTGEQYF. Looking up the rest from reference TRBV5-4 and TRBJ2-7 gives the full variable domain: ETGVTQSPTHLIKTRGQQVTLRCSSQSGHNTVSWYQQALGQGPQFIFQYYREEENGRGNFPPRFSGLQFPNYSSELNVNALELDDSALYLCASSSDRTGEQYFGPGTRLTVT.

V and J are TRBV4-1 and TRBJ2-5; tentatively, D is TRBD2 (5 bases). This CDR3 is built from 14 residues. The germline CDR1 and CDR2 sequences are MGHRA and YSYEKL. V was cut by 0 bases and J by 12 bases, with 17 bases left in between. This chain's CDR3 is CASSQELSAPSKYF. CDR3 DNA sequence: TGCGCCAGCAGCCAAGAGTTGAGCGCCCCTAGCAAGTACTTC.

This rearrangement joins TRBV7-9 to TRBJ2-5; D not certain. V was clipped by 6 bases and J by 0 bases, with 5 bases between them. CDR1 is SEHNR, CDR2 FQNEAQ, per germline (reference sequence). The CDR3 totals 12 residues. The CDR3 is CASRSDQETQYF. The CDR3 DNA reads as TGTGCCAGCAGATCGGACCAAGAGACCCAGTACTTC.

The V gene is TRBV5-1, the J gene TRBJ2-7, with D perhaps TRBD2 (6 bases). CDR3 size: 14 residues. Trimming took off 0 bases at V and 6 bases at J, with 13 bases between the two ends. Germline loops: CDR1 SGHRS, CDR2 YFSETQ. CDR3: CASSLGASGREQYF. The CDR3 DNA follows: TGCGCCAGCAGCTTGGGGGCGAGCGGGCGCGAGCAGTACTTC.

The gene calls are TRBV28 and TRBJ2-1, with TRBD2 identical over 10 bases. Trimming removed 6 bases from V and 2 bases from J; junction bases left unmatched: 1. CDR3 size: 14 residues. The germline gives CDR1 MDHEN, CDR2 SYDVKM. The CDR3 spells CASSLAGAYNEQFF. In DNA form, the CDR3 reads TGTGCCAGCAGCCTAGCGGGAGCCTACAATGAGCAGTTCTTC.

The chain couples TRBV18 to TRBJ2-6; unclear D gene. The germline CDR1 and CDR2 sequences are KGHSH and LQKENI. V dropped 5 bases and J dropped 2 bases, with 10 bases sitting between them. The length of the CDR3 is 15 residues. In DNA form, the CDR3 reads TGTGCCAGCTCATTAAAGGTAACTGGGGCCAACGTCCTGACTTTC. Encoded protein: CASSLKVTGANVLTF.

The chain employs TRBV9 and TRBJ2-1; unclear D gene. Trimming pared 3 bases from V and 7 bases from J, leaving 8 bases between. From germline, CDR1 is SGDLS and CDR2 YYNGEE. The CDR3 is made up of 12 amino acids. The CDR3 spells CASSARVNEQFF. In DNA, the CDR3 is TGTGCCAGCAGCGCCCGGGTTAATGAGCAGTTCTTC.

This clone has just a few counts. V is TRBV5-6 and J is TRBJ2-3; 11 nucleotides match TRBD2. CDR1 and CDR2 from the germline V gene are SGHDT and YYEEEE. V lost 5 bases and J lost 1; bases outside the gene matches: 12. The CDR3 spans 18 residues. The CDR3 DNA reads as TGTGCCAGCAGGGGACAGGGTGGGACTAGCGGTCGCACAGATACGCAGTATTTT. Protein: CASRGQGGTSGRTDTQYF.